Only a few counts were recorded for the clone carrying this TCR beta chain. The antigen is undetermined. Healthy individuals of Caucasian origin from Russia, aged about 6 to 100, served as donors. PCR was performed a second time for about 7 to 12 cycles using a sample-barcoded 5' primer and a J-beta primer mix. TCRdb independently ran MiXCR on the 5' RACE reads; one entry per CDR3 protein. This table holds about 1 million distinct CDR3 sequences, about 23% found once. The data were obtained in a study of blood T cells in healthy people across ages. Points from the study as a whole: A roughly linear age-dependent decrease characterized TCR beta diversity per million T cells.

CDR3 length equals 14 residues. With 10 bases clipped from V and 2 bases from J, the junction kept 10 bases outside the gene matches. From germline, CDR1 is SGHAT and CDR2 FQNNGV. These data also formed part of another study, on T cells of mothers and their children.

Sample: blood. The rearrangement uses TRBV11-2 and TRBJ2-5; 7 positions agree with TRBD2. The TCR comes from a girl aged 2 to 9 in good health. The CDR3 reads CATLGERDQETQYF. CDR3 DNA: TGTGCCACGCTTGGGGAGCGGGATCAAGAGACCCAGTACTTC.